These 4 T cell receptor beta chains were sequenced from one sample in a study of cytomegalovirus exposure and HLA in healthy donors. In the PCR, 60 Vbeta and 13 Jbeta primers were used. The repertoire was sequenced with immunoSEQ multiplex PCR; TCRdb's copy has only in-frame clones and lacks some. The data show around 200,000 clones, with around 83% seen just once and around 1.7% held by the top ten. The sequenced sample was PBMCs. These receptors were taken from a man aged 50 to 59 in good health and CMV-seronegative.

The DNA for the CDR3 is TGTGCCAGCAGCGTGACGGACAGGGTGGGAGAGCAGTACTTC. This sequence encodes CASSVTDRVGEQYF. The chain is built from TRBV9 and TRBJ2-7, with TRBD1 matching 8 bases. Germline V gene lookup returns CDR1 SGDLS and CDR2 YYNGEE. The V segment lost 2 bases and the J segment 7 bases; nucleotides outside the gene matches: 8. The CDR3 has 14 amino acids.

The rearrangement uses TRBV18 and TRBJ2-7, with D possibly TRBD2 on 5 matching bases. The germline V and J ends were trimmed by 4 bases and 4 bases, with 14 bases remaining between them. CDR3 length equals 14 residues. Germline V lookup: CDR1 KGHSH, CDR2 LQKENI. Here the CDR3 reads CASSLEAPFYEQYF. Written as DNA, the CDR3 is TGTGCCAGCTCACTGGAGGCCCCCTTTTACGAGCAGTACTTC.

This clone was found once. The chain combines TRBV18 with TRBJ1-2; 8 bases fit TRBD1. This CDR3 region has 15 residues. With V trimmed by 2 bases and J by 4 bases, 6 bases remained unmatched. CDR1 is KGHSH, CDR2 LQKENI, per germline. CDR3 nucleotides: TGTGCCAGCTCACCAACGGACAGGGCCATCTATGGCTACACCTTC. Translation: CASSPTDRAIYGYTF.

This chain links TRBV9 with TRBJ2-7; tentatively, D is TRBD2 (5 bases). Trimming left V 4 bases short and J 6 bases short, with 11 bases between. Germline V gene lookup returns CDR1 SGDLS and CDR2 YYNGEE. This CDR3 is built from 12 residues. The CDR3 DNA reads TGTGCCAGCAGCCAAGACGGGGTCGAGCAGTACTTC. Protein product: CASSQDGVEQYF.